This T cell receptor (beta chain) was retrieved from a study of T cell clones after liver transplantation. The CDR3 is made up of 15 amino acids. V shed 1 base, J shed 2 bases, and the junction held 3 bases outside the gene matches. From germline, CDR1 is SGDLS and CDR2 YYNGEE. The method was immunoSEQ multiplex PCR; TCRdb's version includes in-frame clones alone and lacks a portion of them. The repertoire holds roughly 55,000 clones, with about 81% as singletons. This TCR derives from a human donor who received a liver transplant. The specimen was CD4+ T cells from blood, collected before liver transplant. The chain couples TRBV9 to TRBJ2-1; 7 nucleotides align to TRBD2. The CDR3 sequence is CASSVSGETYNEQFF. CDR3 nucleotides: TGTGCCAGCAGCGTAAGCGGGGAGACCTACAATGAGCAGTTCTTC.